This TCR beta chain was sequenced for a study of T cell repertoires in cytomegalovirus infection (dated by TCRdb to between 2017 and 2020). For context, the study as a whole: The HLA type of each donor mattered for the analysis, because public TCR beta signatures pointed to carriage of CMV infection along with the matching HLA type. Beyond this particular receptor, the publication reports: Carriers of CMV infection plus the relevant HLA type were discriminated by the cumulative frequency of public TCR beta family members in the study cohort and in an independent roughly 370-donor cohort. The ex vivo response was dominated by HLA-C-restricted CMV-specific TCR beta clonotypes, which also provided the single most frequent clonotype in two of eight donors.

The junction carries 18 bases between V and J, which are trimmed by 4 bases and 4 bases respectively. The CDR3 starts with the cysteine, ends with the phenylalanine, and has 15 residues. The DNA shown is the 45-base CDR3, in frame from base 1. The germline V gene (reference sequence) yields DFQATT for CDR1 and SNEGSKA for CDR2. This clonotype was counted between two and nine times. What antigen it recognizes has not been identified. Per-base qualities were not stored, and no clone one base away is much larger. The instrument was an Illumina HiSeq 1500. TCRdb applied fastp at Q25 and MiXCR to the public reads, then kept only in-frame beta chains. Rows matching on CDR3 protein sequence are summarized as one entry with the most common DNA and genes. This sample gives about 460,000 distinct CDR3 sequences in total; 11% of them show up just once. In total, the top ten clones hold 10% to 13% of the sample.

The V and J genes are TRBV20-1 and TRBJ2-3; tentative D gene TRBD2, with 7 bases matching. The clonotype was recovered from a human donor in good health (CMV status not recorded). Some clones in this sample may be carry-over from other donors' samples. Sequenced input: PBMCs. The nucleotide sequence is TGCAGTGCTAAGGAGGGGGGGGGTGGGGCAGATACGCAGTATTTT. Protein translation: CSAKEGGGGADTQYF.